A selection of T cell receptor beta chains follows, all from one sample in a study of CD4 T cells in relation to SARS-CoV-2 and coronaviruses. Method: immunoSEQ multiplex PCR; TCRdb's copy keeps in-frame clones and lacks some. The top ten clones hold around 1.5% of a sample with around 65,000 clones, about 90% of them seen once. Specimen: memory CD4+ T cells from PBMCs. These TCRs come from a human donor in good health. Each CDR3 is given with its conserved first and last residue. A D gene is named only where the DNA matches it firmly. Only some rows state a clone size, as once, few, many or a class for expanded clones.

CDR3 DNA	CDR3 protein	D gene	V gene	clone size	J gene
TGTGCCAGCAGTGAACAGCGATTGAACACTGAAGCTTTCTTT	CASSEQRLNTEAFF	.	TRBV2	.	TRBJ1-1
TGTGCCAGCCGGCGGGACTGGAGCTACACCTTC	CASRRDWSYTF	.	TRBV2	.	TRBJ1-2
TGTGCCAGCAGAAGACAGGGGGCAGCGGGCCAGCCCCAGCATTTT	CASRRQGAAGQPQHF	TRBD1	TRBV2	.	TRBJ1-5
TGTGCCAGCGCGGGACAGAGAAACACCGGGGAGCTGTTTTTT	CASAGQRNTGELFF	.	TRBV6-6	.	TRBJ2-2
TGTGCCAGCAGCCCGGAACGATCTGGGGGACTAGCGGGAGGAACCTACAATGAGCAGTTCTTC	CASSPERSGGLAGGTYNEQFF	TRBD2	TRBV7-8	.	TRBJ2-1
TGTGCCTGGAGTCTTTGGGGGCCAGAGACCCAGTACTTC	CAWSLWGPETQYF	.	TRBV30	.	TRBJ2-5
TGTGCCAGCAGTCGCTTTGATACGCAGTATTTT	CASSRFDTQYF	.	TRBV6-2/TRBV6-3	.	TRBJ2-3
TGCGCCAGCAGCCCAGACAGGGGGGACAATGAGCAGTTCTTC	CASSPDRGDNEQFF	TRBD1	TRBV5-1	.	TRBJ2-1
TGTGCCAGCAGCTGGGGCGGGGGGGCTTACGAGCAGTACTTC	CASSWGGGAYEQYF	TRBD2	TRBV5-4	.	TRBJ2-7
TGCGCCAGCAGCTCTCAGGGCAACTCTGGAAACACCATATATTTT	CASSSQGNSGNTIYF	.	TRBV5-1	once	TRBJ1-3
TGTGCCAGCAGCCAAGAGGGTCGGGCCGGGGGTTATGGCTACACCTTC	CASSQEGRAGGYGYTF	.	TRBV3-1/TRBV3-2	once	TRBJ1-2
TGTGCCAGCGAATATTCTGGGAGATTGAACTTC	CASEYSGRLNF	.	TRBV2	.	TRBJ2-7
TGTGCCAGCCGCGGGGAATATAGCAATCAGCCCCAGCATTTT	CASRGEYSNQPQHF	.	TRBV2	.	TRBJ1-5
TGTGCCAGCAGCACCCGGACTAAGGATGGCTACACCTTC	CASSTRTKDGYTF	.	TRBV7-3	few	TRBJ1-2
TGTGCCAGCGGAATTAGACTGGACAAGACTAACGAGCAGTACTTC	CASGIRLDKTNEQYF	.	TRBV25-1	.	TRBJ2-7
TGTGCCAGCACGGCAGGGACGGTTCAGCCCCAGCATTTT	CASTAGTVQPQHF	.	TRBV2	.	TRBJ1-5
TGTGCCAGCAGCGTAGTCCCGGGATTCGAGCAGTACTTC	CASSVVPGFEQYF	.	TRBV9	.	TRBJ2-7
TGTGCCAGTACCACGGGAGGGGTAAACACCGGGGAGCTGTTTTTT	CASTTGGVNTGELFF	TRBD2	TRBV28	.	TRBJ2-2
TGTGCCAGTGGGGAAACAGGGGCTGGGGCCAACGTCCTGACTTTC	CASGETGAGANVLTF	TRBD1	TRBV19	.	TRBJ2-6
TGTGCCTGGAGTGGGGGGGGAGGGCGCGAGCAGTACTTC	CAWSGGGGREQYF	TRBD2	TRBV30	.	TRBJ2-7
TGTGCCAGCAGCCCCGGGACTAGCTTTCAGTTCTTC	CASSPGTSFQFF	TRBD2	TRBV6-6	.	TRBJ2-1
TGTGCCAGCAGTGAGGGGGAAAGCACAGATACGCAGTATTTT	CASSEGESTDTQYF	.	TRBV2	.	TRBJ2-3
TGTGCCAGCAGCCCCGGACGGATTCACAATGAGCAGTTCTTC	CASSPGRIHNEQFF	.	TRBV11-2	once	TRBJ2-1
TGTGCCAGCAGTCAGACAGTCGGAAACACCATATATTTT	CASSQTVGNTIYF	.	TRBV12-3/TRBV12-4	.	TRBJ1-3
TGCGCCAGCAGCGTGAATACAGGGAACTCTGGAAACACCATATATTTT	CASSVNTGNSGNTIYF	.	TRBV5-1	.	TRBJ1-3
TGTGCCAGCAGTGAAGGGTGGGATACGCAGTATTTT	CASSEGWDTQYF	.	TRBV2	.	TRBJ2-3
TGTGCCAGCACCATGGACTGGGGGGCGGCGGAAAAACTGTTTTTT	CASTMDWGAAEKLFF	.	TRBV2	.	TRBJ1-4
TGCGCCAGCAGCGTATTCGGACAGGGGGCAAAAGAGCAGTTCTTC	CASSVFGQGAKEQFF	TRBD1	TRBV5-1	.	TRBJ2-1
TGTGCCAGCAGCTTTTCAGGGCAGCCCCAGCATTTT	CASSFSGQPQHF	.	TRBV7-9	.	TRBJ1-5
TGTGCCAGCAGTTACTTGGGTCCTGGCACAGATACGCAGTATTTT	CASSYLGPGTDTQYF	.	TRBV6-2/TRBV6-3	.	TRBJ2-3
TGTGCCAGTAGACAGGGGGCTGACTATGGCTACACCTTC	CASRQGADYGYTF	TRBD1	TRBV7-2	.	TRBJ1-2
TGTGCCAGCAGCCAAGATTTGACAGATACGCAGTATTTT	CASSQDLTDTQYF	.	TRBV3-1/TRBV3-2	.	TRBJ2-3
TGCGCCAGCAGCCAAGAGGGGCCGGGGCACAGGGCAGATACGCAGTATTTT	CASSQEGPGHRADTQYF	.	TRBV4-3	.	TRBJ2-3
TGTGCCAGCAGCCAAGACGAACGGCCGAAGGGTGGCTACACCTTC	CASSQDERPKGGYTF	.	TRBV3-1/TRBV3-2	.	TRBJ1-2
TGCAGCGTTGAAGGGGGAGGGGACGGTAGCGTGTACGAGCAGTACTTC	CSVEGGGDGSVYEQYF	TRBD2	TRBV29-1	.	TRBJ2-7
TGTGCCAGCTCACAAGGGGGGGACACTGAAGCTTTCTTT	CASSQGGDTEAFF	.	TRBV18	.	TRBJ1-1
TGTGCCAGCAGCTCGAGAATGACAGTCTACGAGCAGTACTTC	CASSSRMTVYEQYF	.	TRBV5-6	.	TRBJ2-7
TGTGCCAGCAGCTTAACGGGAACCGAGCAGTTCTTC	CASSLTGTEQFF	.	TRBV7-3	once	TRBJ2-1
TGTGCCAGCAGTGAGGGAGGCCTGCTGGATACGCAGTATTTT	CASSEGGLLDTQYF	.	TRBV6-1	.	TRBJ2-3
TGTGCCAGCAGCTTAAGGGCGGGGGGCTACACAGATACGCAGTATTTT	CASSLRAGGYTDTQYF	TRBD2	TRBV7-3	.	TRBJ2-3
TGTGCCAGCAGCTCACCGGGACTCCATGGCTACGAGCAGTACTTC	CASSSPGLHGYEQYF	.	TRBV3-1/TRBV3-2	.	TRBJ2-7
TGTGCCAGCAGCCAAGATTTTAGCGGGACGGTAGGCTACGAGCAGTACTTC	CASSQDFSGTVGYEQYF	TRBD2	TRBV3-1/TRBV3-2	.	TRBJ2-7
TGTGCCAGCAGCGACAGACAGGGGATGGTCTATGGCTACACCTTC	CASSDRQGMVYGYTF	TRBD1	TRBV7-2	.	TRBJ1-2
TGTGCCAGCAGTTACGGTGCAGGGTCGAACACTGAAGCTTTCTTT	CASSYGAGSNTEAFF	.	TRBV6-5	.	TRBJ1-1
TGTGCCACCAGTGACTGGACTAGCGGGAGGGGCGATGAGCAGTTCTTC	CATSDWTSGRGDEQFF	TRBD2	TRBV24-1	once	TRBJ2-1
TGTGCCAGCAGCTTAGCGAGGAACAGCAGGAATCAGCCCCAGCATTTT	CASSLARNSRNQPQHF	.	TRBV7-2	.	TRBJ1-5
TGCGCCAGCAGCCGAGGGACTAGCGGGGGGGCTCTTGGAGAGACCCAGTACTTC	CASSRGTSGGALGETQYF	TRBD2	TRBV4-1	.	TRBJ2-5
TGTGCCAGCAGCTCCTTAGGACAGAACACCGGGGAGCTGTTTTTT	CASSSLGQNTGELFF	.	TRBV7-2	.	TRBJ2-2
TGTGCCAGCAGCCACCCACAGGGGGCGTCTGGCTACACCTTC	CASSHPQGASGYTF	TRBD1	TRBV3-1/TRBV3-2	.	TRBJ1-2
TGTGCCAGCAGCTTCCGGGACAGGGCAAACTATGGCTACACCTTC	CASSFRDRANYGYTF	TRBD1	TRBV5-4	.	TRBJ1-2
TGCGCCAGCAGCTCCAGCGGGACAGGGGTCGGCTACACCTTC	CASSSSGTGVGYTF	TRBD1	TRBV5-1	.	TRBJ1-2
TGCGCCAGCAGCTTGGGGACTAGCGGGAGGTACATTCAGTACTTC	CASSLGTSGRYIQYF	TRBD2	TRBV5-1	.	TRBJ2-4
TGTGCCAGCAGCTTGGCCATCAGGCCCACTGAAGCTTTCTTT	CASSLAIRPTEAFF	.	TRBV5-4	.	TRBJ1-1
TGTGCCACCGGGGATACGAGGACAGGGGTAGAGACCCAGTACTTC	CATGDTRTGVETQYF	TRBD1	TRBV24-1	.	TRBJ2-5
TGTGCCATCAGTGCGTCCAGCGGGAGGGCCAATACCCCCGAAGAGACCCAGTACTTC	CAISASSGRANTPEETQYF	TRBD2	TRBV10-3	.	TRBJ2-5
TGTGCCAGCAGCCATTCAGGGGGGCTGGCCGGGGAGCTGTTTTTT	CASSHSGGLAGELFF	.	TRBV5-4	.	TRBJ2-2
TGTGCCAGCAGCCAGACACACACCGGGGAGCTGTTTTTT	CASSQTHTGELFF	.	TRBV7-3	.	TRBJ2-2